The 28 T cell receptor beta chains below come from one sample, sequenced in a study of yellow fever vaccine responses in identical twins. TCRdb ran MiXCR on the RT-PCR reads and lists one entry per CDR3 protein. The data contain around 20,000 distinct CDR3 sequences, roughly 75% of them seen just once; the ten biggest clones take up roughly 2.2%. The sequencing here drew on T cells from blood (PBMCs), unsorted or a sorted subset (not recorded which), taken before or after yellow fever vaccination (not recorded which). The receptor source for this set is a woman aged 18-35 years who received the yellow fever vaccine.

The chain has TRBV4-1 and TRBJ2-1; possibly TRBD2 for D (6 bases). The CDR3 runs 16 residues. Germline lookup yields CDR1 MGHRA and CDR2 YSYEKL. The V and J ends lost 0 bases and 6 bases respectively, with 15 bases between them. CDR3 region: CASSQDRRTISNEQFF. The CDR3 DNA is TGCGCCAGCAGCCAAGATAGGCGGACTATCAGCAATGAGCAGTTCTTC.

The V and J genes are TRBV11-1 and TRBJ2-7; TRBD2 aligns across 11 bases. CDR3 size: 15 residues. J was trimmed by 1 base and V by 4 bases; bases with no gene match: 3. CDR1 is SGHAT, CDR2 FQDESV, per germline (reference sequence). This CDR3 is CASSYTSGGSYEQYV. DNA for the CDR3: TGTGCCAGCAGCTATACTAGCGGGGGTTCCTACGAGCAGTACGTC.

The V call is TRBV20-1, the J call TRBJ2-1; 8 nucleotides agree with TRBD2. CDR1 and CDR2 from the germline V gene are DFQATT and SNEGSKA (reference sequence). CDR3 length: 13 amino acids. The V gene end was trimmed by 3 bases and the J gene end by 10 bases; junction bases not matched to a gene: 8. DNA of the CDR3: TGCAGTGCTAGGAATAGCGGGGAGCGAGAGCAGTTCTTC. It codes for CSARNSGEREQFF.

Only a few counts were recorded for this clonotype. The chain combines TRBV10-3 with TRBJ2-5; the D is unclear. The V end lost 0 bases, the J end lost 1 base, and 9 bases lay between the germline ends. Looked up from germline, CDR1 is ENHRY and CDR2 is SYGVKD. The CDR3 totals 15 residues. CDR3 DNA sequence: TGTGCCATCAGTGAGTCGAGGCAGCTCCAAGAGACCCAGTACTTC. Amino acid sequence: CAISESRQLQETQYF.

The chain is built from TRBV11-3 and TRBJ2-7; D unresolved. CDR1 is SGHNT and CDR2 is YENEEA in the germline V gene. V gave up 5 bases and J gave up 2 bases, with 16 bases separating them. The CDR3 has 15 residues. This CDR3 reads CASSIQNTGTYEQYF. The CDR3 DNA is TGTGCCAGCAGCATACAGAATACTGGAACCTACGAGCAGTACTTC.

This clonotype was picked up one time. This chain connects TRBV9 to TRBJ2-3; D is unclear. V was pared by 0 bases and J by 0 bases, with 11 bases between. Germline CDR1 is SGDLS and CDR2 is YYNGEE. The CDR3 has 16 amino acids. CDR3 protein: CASSVGVRLSTDTQYF. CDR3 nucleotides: TGTGCCAGCAGCGTAGGAGTCAGGCTAAGCACAGATACGCAGTATTTT.

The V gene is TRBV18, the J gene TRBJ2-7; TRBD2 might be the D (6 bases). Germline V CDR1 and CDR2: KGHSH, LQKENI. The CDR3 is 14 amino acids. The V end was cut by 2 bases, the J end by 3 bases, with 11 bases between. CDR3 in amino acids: CASSPVGGNYEQYF. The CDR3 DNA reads TGTGCCAGCTCACCAGTCGGAGGGAACTACGAGCAGTACTTC.

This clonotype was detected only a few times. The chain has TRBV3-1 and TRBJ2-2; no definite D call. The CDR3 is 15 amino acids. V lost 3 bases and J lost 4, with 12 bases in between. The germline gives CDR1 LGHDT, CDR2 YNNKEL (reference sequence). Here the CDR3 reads CASSQATPGTGELFF. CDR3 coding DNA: TGTGCCAGCAGCCAGGCAACCCCGGGCACCGGGGAGCTGTTTTTT.

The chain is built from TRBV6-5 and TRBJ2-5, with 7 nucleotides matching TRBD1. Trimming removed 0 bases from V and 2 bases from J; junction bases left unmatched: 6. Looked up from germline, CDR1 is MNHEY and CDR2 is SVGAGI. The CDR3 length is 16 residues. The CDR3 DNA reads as TGTGCCAGCAGTTACTCACCGGGACAGAGACAAGAGACCCAGTACTTC. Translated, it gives CASSYSPGQRQETQYF.

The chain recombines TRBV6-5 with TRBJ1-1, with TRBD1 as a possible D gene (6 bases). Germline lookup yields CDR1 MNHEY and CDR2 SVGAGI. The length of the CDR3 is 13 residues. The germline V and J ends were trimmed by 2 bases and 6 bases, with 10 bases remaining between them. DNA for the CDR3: TGTGCCAGCAGTTACGGGGGCCGGGCTGAAGCTTTCTTT. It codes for CASSYGGRAEAFF.

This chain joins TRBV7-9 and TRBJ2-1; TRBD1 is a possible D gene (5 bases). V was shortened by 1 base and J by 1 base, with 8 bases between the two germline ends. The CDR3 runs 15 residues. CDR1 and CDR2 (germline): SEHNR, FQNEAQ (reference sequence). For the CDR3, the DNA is TGTGCCAGCAGCTTAGGCCAGGGATCCTACAATGAGCAGTTCTTC. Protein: CASSLGQGSYNEQFF.

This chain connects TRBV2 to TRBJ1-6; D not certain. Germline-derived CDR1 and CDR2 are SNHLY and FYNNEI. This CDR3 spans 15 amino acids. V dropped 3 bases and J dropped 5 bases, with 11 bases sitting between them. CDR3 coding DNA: TGTGCCAGCAGTGACAATGGAAGGCATAATTCACCCCTCCACTTT. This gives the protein CASSDNGRHNSPLHF.

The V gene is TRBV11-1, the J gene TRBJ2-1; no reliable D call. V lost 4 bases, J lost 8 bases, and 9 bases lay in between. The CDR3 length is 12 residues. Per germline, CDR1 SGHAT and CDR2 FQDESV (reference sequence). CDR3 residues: CASSSNLHEQFF. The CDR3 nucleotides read TGTGCCAGCAGCTCGAACTTGCATGAGCAGTTCTTC. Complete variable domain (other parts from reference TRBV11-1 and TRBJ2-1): EAEVAQSPRYKITEKSQAVAFWCDPISGHATLYWYRQILGQGPELLVQFQDESVVDDSQLPKDRFSAERLKGVDSTLKIQPAELGDSAMYLCASSSNLHEQFFGPGTRLTVL.

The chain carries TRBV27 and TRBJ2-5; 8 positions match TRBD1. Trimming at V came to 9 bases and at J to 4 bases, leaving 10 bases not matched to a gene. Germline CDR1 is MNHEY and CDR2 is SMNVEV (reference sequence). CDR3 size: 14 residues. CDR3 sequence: CARELDRGLETQYF. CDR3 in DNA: TGTGCCAGGGAACTCGACAGGGGACTAGAGACCCAGTACTTC.

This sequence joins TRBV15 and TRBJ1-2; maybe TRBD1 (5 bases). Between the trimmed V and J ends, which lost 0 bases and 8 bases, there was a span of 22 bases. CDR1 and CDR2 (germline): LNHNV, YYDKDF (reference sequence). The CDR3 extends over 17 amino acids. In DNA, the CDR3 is TGTGCCACCAGCAGAGATGGATCAAGGGGATCATCTTCCGGCTACACCTTC. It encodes CATSRDGSRGSSSGYTF.

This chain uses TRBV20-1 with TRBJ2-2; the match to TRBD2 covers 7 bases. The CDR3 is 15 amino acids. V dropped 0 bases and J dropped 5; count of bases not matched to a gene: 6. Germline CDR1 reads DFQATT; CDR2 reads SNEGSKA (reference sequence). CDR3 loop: CSARDVRGGTGELFF. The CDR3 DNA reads TGCAGTGCTAGAGATGTTAGGGGAGGGACCGGGGAGCTGTTTTTT.

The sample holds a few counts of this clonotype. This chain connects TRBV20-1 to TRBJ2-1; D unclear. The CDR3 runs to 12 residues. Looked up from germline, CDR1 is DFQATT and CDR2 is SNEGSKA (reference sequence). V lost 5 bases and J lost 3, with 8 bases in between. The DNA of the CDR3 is TGCAGTGCTGACGGCCGCTACAATGAGCAGTTCTTC. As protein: CSADGRYNEQFF.

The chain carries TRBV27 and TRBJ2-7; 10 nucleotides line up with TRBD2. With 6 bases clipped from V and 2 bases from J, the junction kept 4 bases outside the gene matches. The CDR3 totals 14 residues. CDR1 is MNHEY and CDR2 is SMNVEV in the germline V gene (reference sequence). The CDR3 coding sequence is TGTGCCAGCAGCAGGACTAGCGGCCCCTACGAGCAGTACTTC. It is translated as CASSRTSGPYEQYF.

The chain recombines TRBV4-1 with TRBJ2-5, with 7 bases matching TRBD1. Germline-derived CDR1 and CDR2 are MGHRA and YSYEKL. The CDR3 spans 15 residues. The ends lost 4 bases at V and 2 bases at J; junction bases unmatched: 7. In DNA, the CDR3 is TGCGCCAGCAGCCTGGGACAGATGATACAAGAGACCCAGTACTTC. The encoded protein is CASSLGQMIQETQYF.

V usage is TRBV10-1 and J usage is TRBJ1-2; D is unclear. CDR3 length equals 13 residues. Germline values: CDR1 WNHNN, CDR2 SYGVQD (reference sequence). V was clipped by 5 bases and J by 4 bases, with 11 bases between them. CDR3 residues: CASSSPGSYGYTF. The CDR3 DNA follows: TGCGCCAGCAGTTCGCCGGGAAGCTATGGCTACACCTTC.

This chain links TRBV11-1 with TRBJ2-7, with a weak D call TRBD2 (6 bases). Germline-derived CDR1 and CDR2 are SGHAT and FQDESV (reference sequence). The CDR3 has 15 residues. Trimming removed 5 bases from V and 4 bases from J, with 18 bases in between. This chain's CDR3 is CASSAAGTVRYEQYF. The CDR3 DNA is TGTGCCAGCAGCGCGGCCGGGACTGTCCGTTACGAGCAGTACTTC.

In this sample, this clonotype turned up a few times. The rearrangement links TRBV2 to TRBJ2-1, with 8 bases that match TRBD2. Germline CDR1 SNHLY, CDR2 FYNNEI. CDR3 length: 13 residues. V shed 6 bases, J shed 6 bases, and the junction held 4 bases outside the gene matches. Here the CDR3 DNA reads TGTGCCAGCAGGGGACTAGTAAGCAATGAGCAGTTCTTC. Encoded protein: CASRGLVSNEQFF.

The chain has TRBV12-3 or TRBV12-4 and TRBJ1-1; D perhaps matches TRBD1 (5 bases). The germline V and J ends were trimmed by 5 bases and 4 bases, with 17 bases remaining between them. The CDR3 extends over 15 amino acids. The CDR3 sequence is CASSPGVMGGTEAFF. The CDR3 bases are TGTGCCAGCAGTCCCGGGGTGATGGGGGGCACTGAAGCTTTCTTT.

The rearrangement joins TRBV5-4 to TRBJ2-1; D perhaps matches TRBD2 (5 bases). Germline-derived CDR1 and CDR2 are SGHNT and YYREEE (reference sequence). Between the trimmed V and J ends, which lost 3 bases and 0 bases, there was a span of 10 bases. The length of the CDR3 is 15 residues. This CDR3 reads CASSSSGGSYNEQFF. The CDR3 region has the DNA TGTGCCAGCAGCTCCAGCGGAGGCTCCTACAATGAGCAGTTCTTC.

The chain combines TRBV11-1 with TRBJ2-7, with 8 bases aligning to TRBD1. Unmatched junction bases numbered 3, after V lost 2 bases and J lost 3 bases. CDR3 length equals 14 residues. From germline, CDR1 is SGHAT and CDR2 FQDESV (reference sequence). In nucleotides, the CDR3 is TGTGCCAGCAGCTTAAGTACAGGGGGCTACGAGCAGTACTTC. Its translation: CASSLSTGGYEQYF. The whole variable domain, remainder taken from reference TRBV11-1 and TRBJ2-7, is EAEVAQSPRYKITEKSQAVAFWCDPISGHATLYWYRQILGQGPELLVQFQDESVVDDSQLPKDRFSAERLKGVDSTLKIQPAELGDSAMYLCASSLSTGGYEQYFGPGTRLTVT.

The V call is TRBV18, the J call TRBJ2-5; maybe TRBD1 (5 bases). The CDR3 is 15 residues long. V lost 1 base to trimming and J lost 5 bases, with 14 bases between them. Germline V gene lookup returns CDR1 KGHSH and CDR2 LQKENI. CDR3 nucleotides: TGTGCCAGCTCACCACTCGCAGGGATGATCGAGACCCAGTACTTC. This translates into CASSPLAGMIETQYF.

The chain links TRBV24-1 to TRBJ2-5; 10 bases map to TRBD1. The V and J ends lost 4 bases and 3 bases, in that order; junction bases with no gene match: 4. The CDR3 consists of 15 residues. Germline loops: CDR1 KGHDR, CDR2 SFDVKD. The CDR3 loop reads CATSDSGTGEETQYF. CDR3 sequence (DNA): TGTGCCACCAGTGACTCCGGGACAGGGGAAGAGACCCAGTACTTC.

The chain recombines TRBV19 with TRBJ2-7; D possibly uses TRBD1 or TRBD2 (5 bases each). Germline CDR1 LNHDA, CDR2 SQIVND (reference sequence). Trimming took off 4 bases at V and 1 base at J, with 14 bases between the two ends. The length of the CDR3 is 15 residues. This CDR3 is CASSKAWGMSYEQYF. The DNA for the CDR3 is TGTGCCAGTAGTAAGGCGTGGGGGATGTCCTACGAGCAGTACTTC.